A selection of T cell receptor beta chains follows, all from one sample in a study of shared clonotypes between healthy human individuals. The table came from immunoSEQ multiplex PCR; TCRdb's copy has only in-frame clones and leaves some out. Among about 1 million clones, 60% to 80% were seen once, and the ten largest hold about 1.5%. Sequences were obtained from memory CD4+ T cells sorted from blood. All receptors derive from a man between 18 and 35 years old in good health. CDR3s include the opening cysteine and the closing phenylalanine or tryptophan. D genes are given only for firm matches. Rows give clone size only sometimes, using once, few, many, or a class for an expanded clone.

clone_size,j_call,d_call,v_call,cdr3_aa,cdr3_nt
once,TRBJ2-5,-,TRBV5-1,CASSGSGQETQYF,TGCGCCAGCAGCGGAAGCGGACAAGAGACCCAGTACTTC
-,TRBJ2-1,-,TRBV6-4,CASSDFEGHNEQFF,TGTGCCAGCAGTGACTTCGAGGGTCACAATGAGCAGTTCTTC
-,TRBJ2-7,-,TRBV5-1,CASSLAGGSYEQYF,TGCGCCAGCAGCTTGGCTGGCGGATCCTACGAGCAGTACTTC
once,TRBJ1-4,-,TRBV7-9,CASSPSTFNEKLFF,TGTGCCAGCAGCCCGTCGACCTTTAATGAAAAACTGTTTTTT
-,TRBJ1-5,-,TRBV6-5,CASSSSVSQPQHF,-
-,TRBJ2-1,-,TRBV6-5,CASTRAGLDEQFF,TGTGCCAGCACCAGGGCGGGGCTCGATGAGCAGTTCTTC
-,TRBJ2-5,TRBD2,TRBV7-2,CASSPGGASGETQYF,TGTGCCAGCAGCCCCGGGGGGGCGTCTGGGGAGACCCAGTACTTC
-,TRBJ1-1,TRBD1,TRBV6-5,CASRTGGLGNTEAFF,TGTGCCAGCAGAACAGGGGGCTTAGGGAACACTGAAGCTTTCTTT
-,TRBJ2-2,TRBD2,TRBV2,CASSERSSGSAGELFF,TGTGCCAGCAGTGAAAGGTCTAGCGGGAGCGCCGGGGAGCTGTTTTTT
-,TRBJ2-1,TRBD1,TRBV7-9,CASSLQQGYGEQFF,TGTGCCAGCAGCTTACAACAGGGGTACGGGGAGCAGTTCTTC
-,TRBJ2-7,TRBD1,TRBV19,CASQRTGWYEQYF,TGTGCCAGCCAAAGGACAGGGTGGTACGAGCAGTACTTC
-,TRBJ1-2,-,TRBV30,CAWSVLARSGEGYTF,TGTGCCTGGAGTGTACTGGCCCGTTCGGGGGAAGGCTACACCTTC
-,TRBJ1-1,-,TRBV2,CASIGLGEGTEAFF,TGTGCCAGCATAGGATTAGGGGAGGGGACTGAAGCTTTCTTT
-,TRBJ2-1,TRBD2,TRBV5-1,CASREGTSGGNEQFF,TGCGCCAGCAGGGAAGGGACTAGCGGGGGCAATGAGCAGTTCTTC
-,TRBJ2-1,-,TRBV18,CASSPSPSYNEQFF,TGTGCCAGCTCACCTTCGCCTTCCTACAATGAGCAGTTCTTC
-,TRBJ2-1,TRBD2,TRBV5-1,CASSLLASGYNEQFF,TGCGCCAGCAGCTTGCTCGCTAGCGGGTACAATGAGCAGTTCTTC
-,TRBJ1-5,TRBD1,TRBV5-6,CASSAGQGLGQPQHF,TGTGCCAGCAGCGCCGGACAGGGGTTGGGACAGCCCCAGCATTTT
-,TRBJ1-3,-,TRBV7-2,CASSLDGAASGNTIYF,TGTGCCAGCAGCTTAGACGGGGCCGCCTCTGGAAACACCATATATTTT
-,TRBJ2-7,-,TRBV7-9,CASSLVGEQYF,TGTGCCAGCAGCTTAGTCGGCGAGCAGTACTTC
-,TRBJ2-1,-,TRBV11-2,CASSLDFGGEQFF,TGTGCCAGCAGCTTAGATTTTGGAGGTGAGCAGTTCTTC
once,TRBJ2-5,TRBD2,TRBV5-1,CASSGGSSGVGETQYF,TGCGCCAGCAGCGGAGGATCTAGCGGGGTTGGGGAGACCCAGTACTTC
-,TRBJ1-6,-,TRBV5-6,CASSSRVYNSPLHF,TGTGCCAGCAGTTCTAGGGTCTATAATTCACCCCTCCACTTT
-,TRBJ2-5,-,TRBV6-1,CATGSKGGETQYF,TGTGCCACCGGGTCCAAAGGAGGGGAGACCCAGTACTTC
-,TRBJ2-7,TRBD2,TRBV5-1,CASSLETSGVEQYF,TGCGCCAGCAGCTTGGAGACTAGCGGGGTCGAGCAGTACTTC
few,TRBJ2-5,TRBD1,TRBV5-1,CASSLGGGETQYF,TGCGCCAGCAGCTTAGGGGGCGGGGAGACCCAGTACTTC
-,TRBJ2-2,-,TRBV11-2,CASSLPKGQGGPNTGELFF,TGTGCCAGCAGCTTACCGAAAGGGCAGGGCGGCCCGAACACCGGGGAGCTGTTTTTT
-,TRBJ1-5,TRBD1,TRBV14,CASSLDRRLDQPQHF,TGTGCCAGCAGCCTGGACAGGAGGTTGGATCAGCCCCAGCATTTT
once,TRBJ2-7,-,TRBV5-1,CASSFTAPYEQYF,TGCGCCAGCAGCTTCACGGCCCCCTACGAGCAGTACTTC
-,TRBJ2-5,TRBD2,TRBV9,CASNIGLAGVPETQYF,TGTGCCAGCAACATCGGACTAGCGGGAGTCCCAGAGACCCAGTACTTC
-,TRBJ2-5,-,TRBV6-1,CASSESGQRAQYF,TGTGCCAGCAGTGAAAGCGGCCAACGAGCCCAGTACTTC
-,TRBJ2-5,-,TRBV30,CAWSGPTGRQETQYF,TGTGCCTGGAGTGGTCCAACGGGACGCCAAGAGACCCAGTACTTC
-,TRBJ2-1,-,TRBV5-4,CASSLTSSPRSSSYNEQFF,TGTGCCAGCAGCTTGACTAGCTCGCCCCGGTCAAGCTCCTACAATGAGCAGTTCTTC
-,TRBJ2-2,TRBD2,TRBV5-4,CASSQKTSGHTGELFF,TGTGCCAGCAGCCAGAAAACTAGCGGGCACACCGGGGAGCTGTTTTTT
-,TRBJ2-7,TRBD2,TRBV19,CASSSTGGSYEQYF,TGTGCCAGTAGTTCAACGGGAGGGTCCTACGAGCAGTACTTC
-,TRBJ1-1,TRBD1,TRBV27,CASSFSRTGGTEAFF,TGTGCCAGCAGTTTTTCCCGGACAGGTGGGACTGAAGCTTTCTTT
few,TRBJ1-6,-,TRBV9,CASSKEGWDNSPLHF,TGTGCCAGCAGCAAGGAGGGGTGGGATAATTCACCCCTCCACTTT
-,TRBJ2-4,-,TRBV28,CASRTRGARTKNIQYF,TGTGCCAGCAGGACACGGGGGGCGAGGACCAAAAACATTCAGTACTTC
-,TRBJ2-6,TRBD2,TRBV14,CASSRALAGGAAVNVLTF,TGTGCCAGCAGCCGGGCGCTAGCGGGAGGAGCGGCGGTCAACGTCCTGACTTTC
-,TRBJ2-1,-,TRBV7-7,CASSQGAGAGPYNEQFF,TGTGCTAGCAGCCAGGGGGCGGGGGCCGGACCCTACAATGAGCAGTTCTTC
once,TRBJ2-1,TRBD2,TRBV4-2,CASNPGTSGYNEQFF,TGTGCCAGCAACCCCGGGACTAGCGGGTACAATGAGCAGTTCTTC
-,TRBJ2-1,TRBD1,TRBV7-6,CASSVRDRGLNEQFF,TGTGCCAGCAGCGTCCGGGACAGGGGGCTCAATGAGCAGTTCTTC
-,TRBJ1-3,-,TRBV28,CASSSPTWTSGNTIYF,TGTGCCAGCAGTTCCCCGACATGGACCTCTGGAAACACCATATATTTT
few,TRBJ2-3,TRBD2,TRBV5-8,CASSLNGLASDTQYF,TGTGCCAGCAGCTTGAACGGACTAGCGTCAGATACGCAGTATTTT
-,TRBJ2-2,TRBD1,TRBV5-1,CASSGSGQSNTGELFF,TGCGCCAGCAGCGGGTCGGGACAGAGCAACACCGGGGAGCTGTTTTTT
-,TRBJ1-2,-,TRBV4-3,CASSQEPGYGYTF,TGCGCCAGCAGCCAAGAGCCCGGCTATGGCTACACCTTC